The 3 T cell receptor beta chains given below trace back to one sample, sequenced in a study of CD4 T cells in relation to SARS-CoV-2 and coronaviruses (dated by TCRdb to the early 2020s). CD4+ T cells from unexposed donors were collected before the COVID-19 pandemic (2011-2018). The library was obtained by the immunoSEQ multiplex PCR assay. TCRdb took this table from immuneACCESS and kept in-frame rearrangements with V and J called. Such tables lack part of the clones; where checked against another copy, unresolved V genes explain under half of the gap, and the rest is unexplained. Counted in this sample were roughly 71,000 clones; over 70% of them appeared once. The ten largest make up roughly 1.5% of the sample. The sample comprised memory CD4+ T cells from PBMCs. The intended sense of this specimen's cell subset or site label: memory (non-naive) CD4+ T cells. These receptors all stem from a human donor in good health.

The chain employs TRBV11-3 and TRBJ2-3; possibly TRBD1 for D (5 bases). Germline CDR1 reads SGHNT; CDR2 reads YENEEA. This CDR3 is 13 amino acids long. V lost 4 bases and J 9 bases, leaving 14 bases between the germline ends. The CDR3: CASSSRLGLTQYF. The CDR3 nucleotides read TGTGCCAGCAGCTCGAGGCTGGGGCTAACGCAGTATTTT.

The V gene is TRBV12-3 or TRBV12-4, the J gene TRBJ2-1; no clear D. The V end was cut by 3 bases, the J end by 5 bases, with 5 bases between. The CDR3 contains 12 residues. CDR3 sequence: CASSFLNNEQFF. As DNA, the CDR3 is TGTGCCAGCAGTTTCCTTAACAATGAGCAGTTCTTC.

The rearrangement joins TRBV5-1 to TRBJ2-3; 7 bases fit TRBD1. The CDR3 consists of 15 residues. After removal of 4 bases from V and 4 bases from J, the junction contained 9 bases not matched to a gene. Germline-derived CDR1 and CDR2 are SGHRS and YFSETQ. The CDR3 DNA follows: TGCGCCAGCAGCCCCCCGACAGGGTTGGCAGATACGCAGTATTTT. Residues: CASSPPTGLADTQYF. Supplemented by reference TRBV5-1 and TRBJ2-3, the full variable domain reads KAGVTQTPRYLIKTRGQQVTLSCSPISGHRSVSWYQQTPGQGLQFLFEYFSETQRNKGNFPGRFSGRQFSNSRSEMNVSTLELGDSALYLCASSPPTGLADTQYFGPGTRLTVL.